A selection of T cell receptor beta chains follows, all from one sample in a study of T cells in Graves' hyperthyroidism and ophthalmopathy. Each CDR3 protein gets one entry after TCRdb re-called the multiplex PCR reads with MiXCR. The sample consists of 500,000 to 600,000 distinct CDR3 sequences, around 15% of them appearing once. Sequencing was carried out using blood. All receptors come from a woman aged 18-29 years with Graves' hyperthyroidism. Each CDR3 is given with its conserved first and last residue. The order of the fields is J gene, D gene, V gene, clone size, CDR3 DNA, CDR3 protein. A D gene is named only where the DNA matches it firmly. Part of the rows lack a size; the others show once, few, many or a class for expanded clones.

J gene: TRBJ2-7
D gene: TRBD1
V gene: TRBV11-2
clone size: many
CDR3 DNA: TGTGCCAGCAGCCTGACAGGGAACTCCTACGAGCAGTACTTC
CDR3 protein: CASSLTGNSYEQYF

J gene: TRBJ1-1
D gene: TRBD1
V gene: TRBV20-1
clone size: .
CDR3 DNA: TGCAGTGCTACGGGACAGAAGAACACTGAAGCTTTCTTT
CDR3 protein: CSATGQKNTEAFF

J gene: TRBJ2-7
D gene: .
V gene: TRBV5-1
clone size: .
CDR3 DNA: TGCGCCAGCAGCTTGTCAGGGCCCCCTCACGAGCAGTACTTC
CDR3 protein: CASSLSGPPHEQYF

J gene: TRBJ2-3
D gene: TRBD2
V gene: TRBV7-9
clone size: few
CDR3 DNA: TGTGCCAGCAGTTCGGGACTAGCGCAATCTGATACGCAGTATTTT
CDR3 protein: CASSSGLAQSDTQYF

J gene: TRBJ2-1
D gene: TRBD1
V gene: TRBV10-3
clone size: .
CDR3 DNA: TGTGCCATCAGTGAGTCAACAGGGGGATACAATGAGCAGTTCTTC
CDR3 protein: CAISESTGGYNEQFF

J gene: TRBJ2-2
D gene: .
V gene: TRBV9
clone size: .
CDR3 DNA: TGTGCCAGCAGCGTGGCAGGAGAGTTCACCGGGGAGCTGTTTTTT
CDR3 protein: CASSVAGEFTGELFF

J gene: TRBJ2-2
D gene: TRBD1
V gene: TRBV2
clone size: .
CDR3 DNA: TGTGCCAGCAGTGAAAGGCAGGGGGCCGGGGAGCTGTTTTTT
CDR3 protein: CASSERQGAGELFF

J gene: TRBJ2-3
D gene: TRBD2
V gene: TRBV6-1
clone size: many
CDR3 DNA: TGTGCCAGCAGTGAAGCGCTAGCGGGAGGCCCGAGCACAGATACGCAGTATTTT
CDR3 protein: CASSEALAGGPSTDTQYF

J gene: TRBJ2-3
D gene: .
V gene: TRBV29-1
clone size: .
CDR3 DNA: TGCAGCGCCCGAGCAGTGGGTCGTGACCCAGATACGCAGTATTTT
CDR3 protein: CSARAVGRDPDTQYF

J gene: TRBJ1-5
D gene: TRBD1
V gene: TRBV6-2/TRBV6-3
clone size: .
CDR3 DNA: TGTGCCAGCAGCCCCCTACAGGGGTATAGCAATCAGCCCCAGCATTTT
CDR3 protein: CASSPLQGYSNQPQHF

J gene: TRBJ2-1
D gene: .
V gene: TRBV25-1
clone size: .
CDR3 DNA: TGTGCCAGCAGTCCTCTTGGGGTCGTCAATGAGCAGTTCTTC
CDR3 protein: CASSPLGVVNEQFF

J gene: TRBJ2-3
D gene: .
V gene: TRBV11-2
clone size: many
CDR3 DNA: TGTGCCAGCAGCTTAAGCTCTAGCTCACCCCACGCTACGCAGTATTTT
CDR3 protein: CASSLSSSSPHATQYF

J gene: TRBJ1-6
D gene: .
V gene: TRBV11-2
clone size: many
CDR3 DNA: TGTGCCAGCAGCTTAAATGCAATCCTTCATAATTCACCCCTCCACTTT
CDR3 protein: CASSLNAILHNSPLHF

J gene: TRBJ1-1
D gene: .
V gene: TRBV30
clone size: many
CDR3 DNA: TGTGCCTGGAGTAACGGAGAAGCTTTCTTT
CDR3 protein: CAWSNGEAFF

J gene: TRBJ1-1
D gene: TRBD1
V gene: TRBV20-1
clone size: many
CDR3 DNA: TGCAGTGCTCCCCCGTGGGACAGGGTTGTGAACACTGAAGCTTTCTTT
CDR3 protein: CSAPPWDRVVNTEAFF

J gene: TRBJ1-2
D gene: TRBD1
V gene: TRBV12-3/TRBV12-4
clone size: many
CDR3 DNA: TGTGCCAGCAGTACGGGACAGGGGGTCGGCTATGGCTACACCTTC
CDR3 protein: CASSTGQGVGYGYTF

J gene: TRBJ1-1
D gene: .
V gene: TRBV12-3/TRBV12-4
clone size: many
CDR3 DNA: TGTGCCAGCAGTTTAAATCTGGCTGAAGCTTTCTTT
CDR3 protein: CASSLNLAEAFF

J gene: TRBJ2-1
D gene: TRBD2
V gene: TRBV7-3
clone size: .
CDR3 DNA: TGTGCCAGCAGCTTAAGCGGGGGGGGGGATGAGCAGTTCTTC
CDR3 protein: CASSLSGGGDEQFF

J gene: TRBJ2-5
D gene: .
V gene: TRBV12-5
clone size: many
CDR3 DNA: TGTGCTAGTGGTTTGCCCTCCAAGGGAGAGACCCAGTACTTC
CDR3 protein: CASGLPSKGETQYF

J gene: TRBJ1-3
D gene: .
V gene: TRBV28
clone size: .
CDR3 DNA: TGTGCCAGCAATCACGGCTCTGGAAACACCATATATTTT
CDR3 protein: CASNHGSGNTIYF

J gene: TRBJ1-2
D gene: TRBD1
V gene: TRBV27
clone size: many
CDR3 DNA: TGTGCCAGCAGCCGGGCAGGGGGCTCTTTTTCTGAGTACACCTTC
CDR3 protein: CASSRAGGSFSEYTF

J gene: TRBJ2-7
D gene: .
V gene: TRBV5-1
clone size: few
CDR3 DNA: TGCGCCAGCAGCTTGGCACCGAATCCCTACGAGCAGTACTTC
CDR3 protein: CASSLAPNPYEQYF

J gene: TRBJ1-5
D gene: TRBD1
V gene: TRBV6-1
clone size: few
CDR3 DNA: TGTGCCAGCATTCTGGACAGGGATAGCAATCAGCCCCAGCATTTT
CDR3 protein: CASILDRDSNQPQHF

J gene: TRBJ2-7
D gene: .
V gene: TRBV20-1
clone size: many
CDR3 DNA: TGCAGTGCTAGAGGCGGTACAGGATCACTCTACGAGCAGTACTTC
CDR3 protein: CSARGGTGSLYEQYF

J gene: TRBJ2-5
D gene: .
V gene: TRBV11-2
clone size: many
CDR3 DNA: TGTGCCAGCAGCCCACGGGTAGCCCAAGAGACCCAGTACTTC
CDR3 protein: CASSPRVAQETQYF

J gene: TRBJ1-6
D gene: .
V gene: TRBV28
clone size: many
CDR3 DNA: TGTGCCAGCAGTCCACAACTGAGGGACATCCTCTCCTATAATTCACCCCTCCACTTT
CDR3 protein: CASSPQLRDILSYNSPLHF